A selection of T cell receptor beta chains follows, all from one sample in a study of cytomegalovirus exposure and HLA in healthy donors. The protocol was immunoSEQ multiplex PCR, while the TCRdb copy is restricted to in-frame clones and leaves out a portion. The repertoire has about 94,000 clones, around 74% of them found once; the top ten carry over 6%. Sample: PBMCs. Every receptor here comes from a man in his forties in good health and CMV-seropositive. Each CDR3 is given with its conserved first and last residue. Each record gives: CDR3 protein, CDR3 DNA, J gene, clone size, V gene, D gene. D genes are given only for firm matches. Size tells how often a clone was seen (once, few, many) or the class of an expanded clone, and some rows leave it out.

CDR3: CASSEADKHYEQYF
DNA: TGTGCCAGCAGTGAAGCAGACAAACACTACGAGCAGTACTTC
J: TRBJ2-7
size: NA
V: TRBV2
D: NA

CDR3: CASSLAGTGSKTQYF
DNA: TGTGCCAGCAGCTTAGCCGGGACAGGGAGTAAGACCCAGTACTTC
J: TRBJ2-5
size: NA
V: TRBV5-4
D: TRBD1

CDR3: CASPGQSVPGAFF
DNA: TGTGCCAGCCCGGGACAGAGTGTACCTGGAGCTTTCTTT
J: TRBJ1-1
size: NA
V: TRBV6-1
D: TRBD1

CDR3: CASSERGTGMDTQYF
DNA: TGCGCCAGCAGTGAGAGGGGGACAGGGATGGATACGCAGTATTTT
J: TRBJ2-3
size: NA
V: TRBV10-1
D: TRBD1

CDR3: CASSLVSVDSYNEQFF
DNA: TGTGCCAGCAGCTTAGTCAGCGTTGATTCCTACAATGAGCAGTTCTTC
J: TRBJ2-1
size: NA
V: TRBV7-9
D: NA

CDR3: CASSFVVRGHLPDTQYF
DNA: TGTGCCAGCAGCTTTGTTGTGAGGGGACATCTGCCAGATACGCAGTATTTT
J: TRBJ2-3
size: NA
V: TRBV11-2
D: NA

CDR3: CASSFGQRTGANVLTF
DNA: TGTGCCAGCAGTTTCGGTCAGCGAACTGGGGCCAACGTCCTGACTTTC
J: TRBJ2-6
size: NA
V: TRBV27
D: NA

CDR3: CASSGSGALTDTQYF
DNA: TGTGCCAGCAGCGGTAGCGGGGCTCTCACAGATACGCAGTATTTT
J: TRBJ2-3
size: NA
V: TRBV9
D: TRBD2

CDR3: CASSFGGRVDEQFF
DNA: TGTGCCAGCAGCTTCGGGGGGAGAGTCGATGAGCAGTTCTTC
J: TRBJ2-1
size: NA
V: TRBV7-9
D: TRBD2

CDR3: CASSVALGANEKLFF
DNA: TGTGCCAGCAGCGTAGCTCTGGGGGCGAATGAAAAACTGTTTTTT
J: TRBJ1-4
size: few
V: TRBV9
D: NA